This is a list of T cell receptor beta chains from one sample in a study of healthy donors' naive CD4 and CD8 T cells. TCRdb analysed the reads with MiXCR anew, one entry per CDR3 protein. The repertoire includes approximately 180,000 distinct CDR3 sequences, about 74% of them detected once, and roughly 2.3% sits in the top ten. The specimen was naive CD4+ and CD8+ T cells sorted from blood, pooled from several donors. Receptor source: a pool of human donors in good health; the sample pools cells from several healthy donors. CDR3s include the opening cysteine and the closing phenylalanine or tryptophan. A D gene is named only where the DNA matches it firmly. Only part of the rows carry a size: once, few, many, or a class if the clone is expanded.

DNA: TGTGCCAGCAGTCGGGGACAGGGATGGGTAGAGACCCAGTACTTC; CDR3: CASSRGQGWVETQYF; size: NA; J: TRBJ2-5; V: TRBV27; D: TRBD1
DNA: TGTGCCAGTAGTATCCTCGTCGGGACAGGGATCCCTGAAGCTTTCTTT; CDR3: CASSILVGTGIPEAFF; size: NA; J: TRBJ1-1; V: TRBV19; D: TRBD1
DNA: TGTGCCAGCGGTGAGAGTACACGAATCAATGAGCAGTTCTTC; CDR3: CASGESTRINEQFF; size: NA; J: TRBJ2-1; V: TRBV2; D: NA
DNA: TGTGCCAGCAGCGCCTGGACAGGGGGTAGCTACGAGCAGTACTTC; CDR3: CASSAWTGGSYEQYF; size: NA; J: TRBJ2-7; V: TRBV11-2; D: TRBD1
DNA: TGTGCCAGCAGTACACAGGGGGCGACTGGAAACACCATATATTTT; CDR3: CASSTQGATGNTIYF; size: NA; J: TRBJ1-3; V: TRBV12-3/TRBV12-4; D: TRBD1
DNA: TGCAGCGTCGGGGCTTCTGGGGCCAACATCCTGACTTTC; CDR3: CSVGASGANILTF; size: NA; J: TRBJ2-6; V: TRBV29-1; D: NA
DNA: TGTGCCAGTAGTAGAACAAATCAGCCCCAGCATTTT; CDR3: CASSRTNQPQHF; size: NA; J: TRBJ1-5; V: TRBV19; D: NA
DNA: TGTGCCAGCACCCAATGGAGGGGGGGTTCCAAAAACATTCAGTACTTC; CDR3: CASTQWRGGSKNIQYF; size: once; J: TRBJ2-4; V: TRBV6-5; D: NA
DNA: TGTGCCAGCTCACCGGGACAGGAGCTCAATCAGCCCCAGCATTTT; CDR3: CASSPGQELNQPQHF; size: NA; J: TRBJ1-5; V: TRBV18; D: TRBD1
DNA: TGTGCCAGCAGTTACTCACCAGCCCCGGGAGAGACCCAGTACTTC; CDR3: CASSYSPAPGETQYF; size: once; J: TRBJ2-5; V: TRBV6-6; D: NA
DNA: TGTGCCAGCAGTTTACTAGGCGTCGACGGGAGTTCCTCCTACGAGCAGTACTTC; CDR3: CASSLLGVDGSSSYEQYF; size: NA; J: TRBJ2-7; V: TRBV27; D: NA
DNA: TGCAGCGCCGGGAGGAATGCCCTCGAGCAGTACTTC; CDR3: CSAGRNALEQYF; size: NA; J: TRBJ2-7; V: TRBV29-1; D: TRBD2
DNA: TGCAGCGTTGATGGGGGAGGGCGTGAAGCTTTCTTT; CDR3: CSVDGGGREAFF; size: NA; J: TRBJ1-1; V: TRBV29-1; D: NA
DNA: TGTGCCACCAGTGATTCCCCTCTGGGGAATGAGCAGTTCTTC; CDR3: CATSDSPLGNEQFF; size: NA; J: TRBJ2-1; V: TRBV24-1; D: NA
DNA: TGCAGCGTAGAAGGACAGCGGGGCTACACCTTC; CDR3: CSVEGQRGYTF; size: NA; J: TRBJ1-2; V: TRBV29-1; D: NA
DNA: TGTGCCAGCAGTTATTTCGACGAGCAGTACTTC; CDR3: CASSYFDEQYF; size: NA; J: TRBJ2-7; V: TRBV6-2/TRBV6-3; D: NA
DNA: TGTGCCAGCAGCTTAGATCCAGGGGCGGCCTATGAAGCTTTCTTT; CDR3: CASSLDPGAAYEAFF; size: NA; J: TRBJ1-1; V: TRBV7-8; D: NA
DNA: TGTGCCAGCACTTCGGGACAAACCTACGAGCAGTACTTC; CDR3: CASTSGQTYEQYF; size: NA; J: TRBJ2-7; V: TRBV12-3/TRBV12-4; D: NA
DNA: TGTGCCAGCAGCCTGACTAGCGGGGGAGACTCAGGGACCCAGTACTTC; CDR3: CASSLTSGGDSGTQYF; size: once; J: TRBJ2-5; V: TRBV12-3/TRBV12-4; D: TRBD2
DNA: TGTGCCAGCAGGCCAGGCCTGGGCAGGGGTTACGAGCAGTACTTC; CDR3: CASRPGLGRGYEQYF; size: NA; J: TRBJ2-7; V: TRBV7-8; D: NA
DNA: TGCAGCGTTGAACGGGGAAACAATGAGCAGTTCTTC; CDR3: CSVERGNNEQFF; size: few; J: TRBJ2-1; V: TRBV29-1; D: NA
DNA: TGCGCCAGCAGCTTGGAATTTTTGGGAGGCGAAGCTTTCTTT; CDR3: CASSLEFLGGEAFF; size: NA; J: TRBJ1-1; V: TRBV5-1; D: NA
DNA: TGCAGCGTTGAAGAACCCAGGGGTGGCGAGCAGTACTTC; CDR3: CSVEEPRGGEQYF; size: NA; J: TRBJ2-7; V: TRBV29-1; D: NA
DNA: TGCGCCAGCAGCCAGTCATGGGACAGGGGCTCCTACGAGCAGTACTTC; CDR3: CASSQSWDRGSYEQYF; size: NA; J: TRBJ2-7; V: TRBV4-1; D: TRBD1
DNA: TGCAGTGCTAGCCTCGACTGGACAGCCTCCTACGAGCAGTACTTC; CDR3: CSASLDWTASYEQYF; size: NA; J: TRBJ2-7; V: TRBV20-1; D: NA
DNA: TGCAGCCAAGGGCGGGACAGGGGGCTGAGTGAGCAGTTCTTC; CDR3: CSQGRDRGLSEQFF; size: NA; J: TRBJ2-1; V: TRBV29-1; D: TRBD1